This TCR beta chain was found in a study of shared clonotypes between healthy human individuals. Sequenced by immunoSEQ multiplex PCR; TCRdb stores in-frame clones only, minus some. In the table there are 950,000 to 1,300,000 clones, around 75% of which are singletons. Trimming removed 5 bases from V and 1 base from J; junction bases left unmatched: 2. The CDR3 length is 14 residues. Germline CDR1 is SGHNT and CDR2 is YYREEE (reference sequence). The clonotype originates from a man aged 18 to 30 in good health. The chain links TRBV5-4 to TRBJ2-3, with 9 nucleotides matching TRBD2. Sequenced material: memory CD4+ T cells sorted from blood. The subset denotes: CD45RA-negative fraction. CDR3 in amino acids: CASSIAGGTDTQYF. Written as DNA, the CDR3 is TGTGCCAGCAGTATAGCGGGGGGCACAGATACGCAGTATTTT.